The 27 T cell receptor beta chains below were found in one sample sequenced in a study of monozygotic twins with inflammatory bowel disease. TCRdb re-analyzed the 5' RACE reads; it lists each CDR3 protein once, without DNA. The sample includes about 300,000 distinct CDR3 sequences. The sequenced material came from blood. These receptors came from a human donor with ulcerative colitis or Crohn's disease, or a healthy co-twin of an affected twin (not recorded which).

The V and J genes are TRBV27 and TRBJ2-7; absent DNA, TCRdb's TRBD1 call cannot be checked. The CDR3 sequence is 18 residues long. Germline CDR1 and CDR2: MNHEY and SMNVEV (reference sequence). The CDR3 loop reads CASTKRTPQGANSYEQYF.

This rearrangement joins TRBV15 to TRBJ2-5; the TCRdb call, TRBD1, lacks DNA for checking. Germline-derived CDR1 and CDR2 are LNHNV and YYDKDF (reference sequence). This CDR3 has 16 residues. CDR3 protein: CATSGLGQGQQETQYF.

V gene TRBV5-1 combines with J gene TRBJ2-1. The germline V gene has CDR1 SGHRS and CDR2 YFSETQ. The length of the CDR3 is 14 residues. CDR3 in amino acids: CASRERFGYNEQFF. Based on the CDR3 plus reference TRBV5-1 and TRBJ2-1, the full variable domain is KAGVTQTPRYLIKTRGQQVTLSCSPISGHRSVSWYQQTPGQGLQFLFEYFSETQRNKGNFPGRFSGRQFSNSRSEMNVSTLELGDSALYLCASRERFGYNEQFFGPGTRLTVL.

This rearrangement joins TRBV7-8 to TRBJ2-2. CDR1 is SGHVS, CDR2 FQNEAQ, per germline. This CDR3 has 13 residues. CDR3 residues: CASSLVASGELFF.

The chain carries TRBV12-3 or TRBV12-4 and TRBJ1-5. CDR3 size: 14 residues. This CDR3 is CASSSDTEFQPQHF.

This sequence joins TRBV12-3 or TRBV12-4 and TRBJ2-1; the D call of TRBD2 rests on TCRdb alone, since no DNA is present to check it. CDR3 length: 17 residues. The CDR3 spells CASSPGKLADGYNEQFF.

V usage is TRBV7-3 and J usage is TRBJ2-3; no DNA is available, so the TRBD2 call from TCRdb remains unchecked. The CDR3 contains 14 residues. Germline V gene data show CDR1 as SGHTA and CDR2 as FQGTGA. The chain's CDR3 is CASSPTGSPDTQYF.

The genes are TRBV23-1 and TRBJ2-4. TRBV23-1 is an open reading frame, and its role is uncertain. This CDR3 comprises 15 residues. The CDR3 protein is CASSQFKQAKNIQYF.

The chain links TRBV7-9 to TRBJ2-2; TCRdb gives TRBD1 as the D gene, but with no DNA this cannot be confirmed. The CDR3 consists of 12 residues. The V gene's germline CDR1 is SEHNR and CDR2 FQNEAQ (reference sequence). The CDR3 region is CASRENTGELFF. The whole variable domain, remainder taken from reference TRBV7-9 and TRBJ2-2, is DTGVSQNPRHKITKRGQNVTFRCDPISEHNRLYWYRQTLGQGPEFLTYFQNEAQLEKSRLLSDRFSAERPKGSFSTLEIQRTEQGDSAMYLCASRENTGELFFGEGSRLTVL.

CDR3 loop: CASSLAFDRDPYEQYF. The chain has TRBV5-1 and TRBJ2-7; the TRBD1 assignment by TCRdb is unverifiable without DNA. The CDR3 is 16 amino acids. Germline V gene lookup returns CDR1 SGHRS and CDR2 YFSETQ.

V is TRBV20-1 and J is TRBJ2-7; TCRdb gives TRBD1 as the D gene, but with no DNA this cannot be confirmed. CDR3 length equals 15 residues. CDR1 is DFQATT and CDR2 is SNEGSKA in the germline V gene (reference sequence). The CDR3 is CSAPGRGRTTYEQYF.

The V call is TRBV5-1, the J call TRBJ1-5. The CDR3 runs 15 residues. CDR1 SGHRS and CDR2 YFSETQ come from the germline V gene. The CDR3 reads CASSLEGRRNQPQHF. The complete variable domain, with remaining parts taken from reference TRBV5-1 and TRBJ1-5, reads KAGVTQTPRYLIKTRGQQVTLSCSPISGHRSVSWYQQTPGQGLQFLFEYFSETQRNKGNFPGRFSGRQFSNSRSEMNVSTLELGDSALYLCASSLEGRRNQPQHFGDGTRLSIL.

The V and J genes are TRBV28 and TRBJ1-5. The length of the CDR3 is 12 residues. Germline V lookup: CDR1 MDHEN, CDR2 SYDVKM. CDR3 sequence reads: CASGWGNQPQHF.

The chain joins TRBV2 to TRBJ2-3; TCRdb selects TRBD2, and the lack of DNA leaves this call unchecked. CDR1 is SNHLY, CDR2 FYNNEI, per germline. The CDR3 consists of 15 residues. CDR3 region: CASSQTSGGALAQYF.

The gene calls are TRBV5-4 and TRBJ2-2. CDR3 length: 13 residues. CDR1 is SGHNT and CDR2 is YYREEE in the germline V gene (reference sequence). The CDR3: CATSFGDTGELFF.

The CDR3 sequence is CASSSGQGVTDTQYF. V gene TRBV7-3 combines with J gene TRBJ2-3; TCRdb's D gene call, TRBD1, goes unchecked for lack of DNA. The germline CDR1 and CDR2 sequences are SGHTA and FQGTGA. This CDR3 spans 15 amino acids.

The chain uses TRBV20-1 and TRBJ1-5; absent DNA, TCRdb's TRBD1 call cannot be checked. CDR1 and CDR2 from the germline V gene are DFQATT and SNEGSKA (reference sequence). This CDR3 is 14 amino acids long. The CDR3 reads CSARQGPGNQPQHF.

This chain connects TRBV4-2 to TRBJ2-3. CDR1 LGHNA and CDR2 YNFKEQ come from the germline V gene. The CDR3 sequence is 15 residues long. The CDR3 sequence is CASSQLGVGTDTQYF.

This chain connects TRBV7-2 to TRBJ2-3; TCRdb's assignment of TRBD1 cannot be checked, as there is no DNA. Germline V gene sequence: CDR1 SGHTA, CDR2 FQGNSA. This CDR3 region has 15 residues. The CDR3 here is CASSPGGGSFGTQYF. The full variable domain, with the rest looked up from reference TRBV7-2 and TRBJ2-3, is GAGVSQSPSNKVTEKGKDVELRCDPISGHTALYWYRQSLGQGLEFLIYFQGNSAPDKSGLPSDRFSAERTGGSVSTLTIQRTQQEDSAVYLCASSPGGGSFGTQYFGPGTRLTVL.

CDR3 amino acids: CSAREARGQPQHF. The chain has TRBV20-1 and TRBJ1-5. Germline CDR1 reads DFQATT; CDR2 reads SNEGSKA (reference sequence). CDR3 size: 13 residues.

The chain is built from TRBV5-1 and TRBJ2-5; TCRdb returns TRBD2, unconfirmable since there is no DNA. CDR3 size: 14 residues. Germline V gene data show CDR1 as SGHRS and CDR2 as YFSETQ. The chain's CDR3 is CASTPTSGQETQYF.

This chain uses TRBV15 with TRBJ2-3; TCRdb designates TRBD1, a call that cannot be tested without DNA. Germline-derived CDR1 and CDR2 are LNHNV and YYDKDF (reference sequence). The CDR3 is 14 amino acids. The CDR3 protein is CATSRDRDTDTQYF.

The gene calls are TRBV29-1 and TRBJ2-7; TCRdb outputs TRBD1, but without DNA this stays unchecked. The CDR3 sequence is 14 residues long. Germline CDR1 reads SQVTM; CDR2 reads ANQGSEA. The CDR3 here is CSVARQGYSYEQYF.

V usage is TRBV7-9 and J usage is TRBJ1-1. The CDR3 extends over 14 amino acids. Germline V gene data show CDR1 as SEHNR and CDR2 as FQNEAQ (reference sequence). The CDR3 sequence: CASSPRSFTAEAFF.

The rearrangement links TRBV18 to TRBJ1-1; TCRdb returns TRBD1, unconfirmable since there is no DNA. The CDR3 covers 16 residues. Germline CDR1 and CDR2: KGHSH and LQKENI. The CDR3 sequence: CASSPPNRQAGTEAFF.

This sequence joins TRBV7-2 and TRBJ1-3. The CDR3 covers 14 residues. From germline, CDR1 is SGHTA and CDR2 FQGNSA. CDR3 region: CASSSKNSGNTIYF.

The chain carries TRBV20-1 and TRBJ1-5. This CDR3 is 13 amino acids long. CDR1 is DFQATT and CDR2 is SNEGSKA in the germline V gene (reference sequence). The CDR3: CSASQEIDQPQHF.